The 5 T cell receptor beta chains below come from one sample, sequenced in a study of T cells in women clearing cervical HPV infection. Profiled with immunoSEQ multiplex PCR; TCRdb holds only in-frame clones, not every one. Its clone listing holds some 40,000 clones. The sequencing input was blood buffy coat. The receptor source for this set is a woman aged 18-70 years with a cervical HPV16 infection that either progressed to CIN3+ or cleared (not recorded which).

The covered CDR3 bases are TGCGCCAGCAGCCAACACGCCGGGACTAGCGCGGTAGCTACG. Encoded protein: CASSQHAGTSAVAT. The CDR3 in its entirety is CASSQHAGTSAVATQYF. This chain connects TRBV4-1 to TRBJ2-3, with 10 bases lining up with TRBD2. The read finishes 3 residues shy of the CDR3 end, and the germline J gene is used to complete it. Germline V gene data show CDR1 as MGHRA and CDR2 as YSYEKL. This CDR3 is built from 17 residues. J lost 8 bases, V lost 2 bases, and 13 bases had no gene match.

For this clone: From the germline J gene comes the end of the CDR3, since the read stops 3 residues before it. This chain links TRBV6-1 with TRBJ2-1, with no clear D. This CDR3 is built from 14 residues. The germline gives CDR1 MNHNS, CDR2 SASEGT. Trimming cost V 1 base and J 4 bases, with 8 bases left between them. Incomplete CDR3 DNA: TGTGCCAGCAGTGAAGTCCTCCAGTACAATGAG. Its protein product is CASSEVLQYNE. The whole CDR3 is CASSEVLQYNEQFF.

The CDR3 bases that were read are TGCAGTGCAACGACAGGGGAAGCGCAGCCC. This codes for CSATTGEAQP. The whole CDR3 protein reads CSATTGEAQPQHF. The chain links TRBV20-1 to TRBJ1-5; 8 bases line up with TRBD1. The read halts 3 residues ahead of the CDR3 end, with the missing end drawn from the germline J gene. The CDR3 runs to 13 residues. CDR1 is DFQATT and CDR2 is SNEGSKA in the germline V gene (reference sequence). V lost 6 bases and J lost 7; bases outside the gene matches: 8.

A note on this clone: The CDR3 end falls 3 residues outside the read, so it is completed with the germline J gene. The chain employs TRBV18 and TRBJ2-1, with 8 bases aligning to TRBD2. From germline, CDR1 is KGHSH and CDR2 LQKENI. Trimming at V came to 1 base and at J to 5 bases, leaving 4 bases not matched to a gene. This CDR3 has 15 amino acids. The CDR3 region is CASSPLGSGNNEQFF. The sequenced CDR3 bases are TGTGCCAGCTCACCACTGGGTAGCGGGAACAATGAG.

For this clone: The CDR3 end falls 3 residues outside the read, so it is completed with the germline J gene. The chain is built from TRBV28 and TRBJ1-5; 9 bases fit TRBD1. Looked up from germline, CDR1 is MDHEN and CDR2 is SYDVKM. Germline trimming cut 2 bases from V and 0 bases from J; bases unmatched to any gene: 11. This CDR3 contains 19 residues. The CDR3 here is CASSLLQGALVYSNQPQHF. CDR3 DNA (partial): TGTGCCAGCAGTTTACTACAGGGGGCTCTCGTATATAGCAATCAGCCC.